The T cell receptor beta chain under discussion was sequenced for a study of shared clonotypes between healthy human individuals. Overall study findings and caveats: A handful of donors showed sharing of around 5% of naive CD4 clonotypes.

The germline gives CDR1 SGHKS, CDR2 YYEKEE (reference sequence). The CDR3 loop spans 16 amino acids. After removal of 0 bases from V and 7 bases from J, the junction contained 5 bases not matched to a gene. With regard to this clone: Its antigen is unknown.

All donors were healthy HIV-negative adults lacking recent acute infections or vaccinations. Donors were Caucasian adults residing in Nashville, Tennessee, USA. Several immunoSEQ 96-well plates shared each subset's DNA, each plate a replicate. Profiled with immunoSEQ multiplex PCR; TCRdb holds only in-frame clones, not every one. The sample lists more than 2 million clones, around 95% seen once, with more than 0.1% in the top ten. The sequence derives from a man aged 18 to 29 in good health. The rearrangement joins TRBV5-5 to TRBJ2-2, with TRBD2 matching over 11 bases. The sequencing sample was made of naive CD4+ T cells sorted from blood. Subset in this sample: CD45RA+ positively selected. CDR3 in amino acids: CASSLGTSGSIGELFF. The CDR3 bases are TGTGCCAGCAGCTTGGGCACTAGCGGGAGTATCGGGGAGCTGTTTTTT.